This TCR beta chain was identified during a study of cytomegalovirus exposure and HLA in healthy donors. PCR employed 60 Vbeta and 13 Jbeta primers. Clones were read by immunoSEQ multiplex PCR, and TCRdb kept only the in-frame ones, dropping some. The table has some 200,000 clones, around four fifths seen once; the top ten hold 2.5% to 3.5%. A note on this clone: In the same sample, other DNA sequences code for this CDR3.

Trimming stripped 0 bases from V and 2 bases from J, with 5 bases between. Per germline, CDR1 SGDLS and CDR2 YYNGEE. The CDR3 covers 13 residues. This TCR was sampled from a middle-aged woman in good health and CMV-seronegative. The sequencing sample was made of PBMCs. This chain links TRBV9 with TRBJ1-1; D gene unclear. CDR3: CASSVAVNTEAFF. DNA for the CDR3: TGTGCCAGCAGCGTAGCAGTTAACACTGAAGCTTTCTTT.